The sequence of this T cell receptor beta chain was determined in a study of CD8 T cells in Susac syndrome. Sequencing targeted TCR beta in T cells from blood (CD8+ and CD4+). Both CD4+ and CD8+ T cells were negatively isolated, and TEMRA cells underwent FACS enrichment. Germline CDR1 and CDR2: SQVTM and ANQGSEA. Losses at the gene ends were 2 bases for V and 7 bases for J; bases not matched to a gene: 11. This CDR3 spans 16 amino acids. Random hexamers were used to reverse transcribe the RNA input (about 0.5 to 1 ug). TCRdb reanalysed the immunoSEQ multiplex PCR reads using MiXCR and keeps one entry per CDR3 protein. The sample includes about 120,000 distinct CDR3 sequences, around 95% of them seen just once.

Sequencing input: CD4+ T cells from PBMCs. The clonotype comes from a human donor in good health. V is TRBV29-1 and J is TRBJ2-1; TRBD2 matches 10 bases. Here the CDR3 DNA reads TGCAGCGTTGAAAGTCAGGTAGCGGGAGGCTTAAATGAGCAGTTCTTC. Its protein product is CSVESQVAGGLNEQFF.